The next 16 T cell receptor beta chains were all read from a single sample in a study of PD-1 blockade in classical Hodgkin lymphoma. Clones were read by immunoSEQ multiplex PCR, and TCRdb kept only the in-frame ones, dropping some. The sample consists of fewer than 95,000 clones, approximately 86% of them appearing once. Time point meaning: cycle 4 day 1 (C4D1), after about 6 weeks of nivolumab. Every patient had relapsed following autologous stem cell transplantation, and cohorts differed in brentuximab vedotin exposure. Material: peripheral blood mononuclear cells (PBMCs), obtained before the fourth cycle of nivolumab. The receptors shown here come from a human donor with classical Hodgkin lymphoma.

The CDR3 here is CASSLGGGAGNTIYF. CDR3 DNA: TGTGCCAGCAGCTTGGGCGGCGGGGCTGGAAACACCATATATTTT. V and J are TRBV5-4 and TRBJ1-3; D is unclear. The germline V gene has CDR1 SGHNT and CDR2 YYREEE (reference sequence). Deletions cut 0 bases from V and 2 bases from J, with 9 bases between. The CDR3 consists of 15 residues.

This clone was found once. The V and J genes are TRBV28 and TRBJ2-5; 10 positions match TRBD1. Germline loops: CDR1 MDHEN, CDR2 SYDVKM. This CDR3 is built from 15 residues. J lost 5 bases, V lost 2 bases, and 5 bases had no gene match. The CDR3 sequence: CASSLPTGGAETQYF. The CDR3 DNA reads TGTGCCAGCAGTTTACCGACAGGGGGCGCGGAGACCCAGTACTTC.

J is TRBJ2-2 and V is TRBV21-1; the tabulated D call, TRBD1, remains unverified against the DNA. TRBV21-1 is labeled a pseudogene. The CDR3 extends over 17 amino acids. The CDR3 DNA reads TGTGCCAGCAGCTCACCTTCGACAGGGGCGGGGACCGGGGAGCTGTTTTTT. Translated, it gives CASSSPSTGAGTGELFF.

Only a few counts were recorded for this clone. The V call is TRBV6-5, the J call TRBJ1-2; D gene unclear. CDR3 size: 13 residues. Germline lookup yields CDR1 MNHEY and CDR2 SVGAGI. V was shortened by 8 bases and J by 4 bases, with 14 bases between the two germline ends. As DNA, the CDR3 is TGTGCCAGCTCCGAGGGCTGGGTCTATGGCTACACCTTC. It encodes CASSEGWVYGYTF.

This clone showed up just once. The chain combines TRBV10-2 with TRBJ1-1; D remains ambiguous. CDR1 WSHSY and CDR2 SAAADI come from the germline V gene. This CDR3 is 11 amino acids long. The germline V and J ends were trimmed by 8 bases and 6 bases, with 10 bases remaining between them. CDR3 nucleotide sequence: TGCGCCAGCCGGCTCGGGGCTGAAGCTTTCTTT. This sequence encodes CASRLGAEAFF.

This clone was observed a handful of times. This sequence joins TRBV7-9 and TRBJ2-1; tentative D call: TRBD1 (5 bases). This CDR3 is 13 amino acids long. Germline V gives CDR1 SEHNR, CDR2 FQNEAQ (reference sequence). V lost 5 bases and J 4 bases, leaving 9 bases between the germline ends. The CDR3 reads CASSQNRYNEQFF. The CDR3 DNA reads TGTGCCAGCAGCCAAAACAGGTACAATGAGCAGTTCTTC.

The CDR3 loop is CATSRSVAGGPTGELFF. The CDR3 nucleotides are TGTGCCACCAGCAGATCCGTAGCGGGAGGGCCCACCGGGGAGCTGTTTTTT. V and J are TRBV15 and TRBJ2-2, with 11 bases fitting TRBD2. Trimming removed 2 bases from V and 4 bases from J; junction bases left unmatched: 6. This CDR3 has 17 residues. The germline gives CDR1 LNHNV, CDR2 YYDKDF (reference sequence).

The chain's CDR3 is CASSYTGTDYNEQFF. The CDR3 nucleotides read TGCGCCAGCAGTTATACCGGGACAGACTACAATGAGCAGTTCTTC. The chain recombines TRBV5-1 with TRBJ2-1, with 7 bases aligning to TRBD1. Germline CDR1 is SGHRS and CDR2 is YFSETQ. The CDR3 has 15 amino acids. After removal of 5 bases from V and 3 bases from J, the junction contained 8 bases not matched to a gene.

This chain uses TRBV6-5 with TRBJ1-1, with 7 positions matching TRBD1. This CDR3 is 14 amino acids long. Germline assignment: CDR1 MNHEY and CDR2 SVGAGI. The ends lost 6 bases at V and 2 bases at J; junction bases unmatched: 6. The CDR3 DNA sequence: TGTGCCAGCAGAGGACAGGCCATTAACACTGAAGCTTTCTTT. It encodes CASRGQAINTEAFF.

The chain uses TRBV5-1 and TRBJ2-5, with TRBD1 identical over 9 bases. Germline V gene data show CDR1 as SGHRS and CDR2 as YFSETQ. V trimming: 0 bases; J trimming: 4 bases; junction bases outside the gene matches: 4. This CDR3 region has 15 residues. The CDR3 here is CASSLGQGVSETQYF. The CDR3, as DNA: TGCGCCAGCAGCTTGGGACAGGGGGTTTCAGAGACCCAGTACTTC.

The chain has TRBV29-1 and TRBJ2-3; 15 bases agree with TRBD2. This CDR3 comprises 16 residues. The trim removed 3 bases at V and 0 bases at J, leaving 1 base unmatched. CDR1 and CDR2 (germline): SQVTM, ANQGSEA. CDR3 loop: CSVDGLAGGSTDTQYF. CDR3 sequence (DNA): TGCAGCGTTGACGGACTAGCGGGAGGGAGCACAGATACGCAGTATTTT.

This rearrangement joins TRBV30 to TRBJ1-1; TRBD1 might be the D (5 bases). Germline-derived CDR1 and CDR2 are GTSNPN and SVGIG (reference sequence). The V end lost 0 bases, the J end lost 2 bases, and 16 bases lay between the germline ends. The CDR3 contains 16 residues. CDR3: CAWSVRIGTANTEAFF. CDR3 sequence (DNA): TGTGCCTGGAGTGTACGTATAGGGACCGCTAACACTGAAGCTTTCTTT.

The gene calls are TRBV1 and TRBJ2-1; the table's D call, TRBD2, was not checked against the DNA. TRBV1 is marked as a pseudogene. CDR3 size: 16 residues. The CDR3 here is CTSSQFQREFYNEQFF. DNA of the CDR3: TGCACCAGCAGCCAATTCCAGCGGGAATTCTACAATGAGCAGTTCTTC.

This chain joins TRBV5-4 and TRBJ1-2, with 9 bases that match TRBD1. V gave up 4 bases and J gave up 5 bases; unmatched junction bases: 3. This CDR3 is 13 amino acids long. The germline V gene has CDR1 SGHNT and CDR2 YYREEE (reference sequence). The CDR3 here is CASSPGQGYGYTF. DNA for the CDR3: TGTGCCAGCAGCCCCGGACAGGGGTATGGCTACACCTTC.

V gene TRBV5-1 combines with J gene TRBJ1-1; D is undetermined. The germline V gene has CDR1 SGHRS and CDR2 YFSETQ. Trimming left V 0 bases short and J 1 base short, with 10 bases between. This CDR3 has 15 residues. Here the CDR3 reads CASSLASAANTEAFF. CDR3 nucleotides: TGCGCCAGCAGCTTGGCGTCGGCGGCGAACACTGAAGCTTTCTTT.

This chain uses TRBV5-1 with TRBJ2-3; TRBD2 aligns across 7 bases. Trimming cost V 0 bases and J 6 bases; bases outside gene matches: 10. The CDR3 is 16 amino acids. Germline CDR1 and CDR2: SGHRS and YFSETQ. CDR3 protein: CASSLVTGGRVDTQYF. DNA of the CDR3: TGCGCCAGCAGCTTGGTCACGGGGGGAAGGGTGGATACGCAGTATTTT.